This is a list of T cell receptor beta chains from one sample in a study of blood T cell repertoires in COVID-19. TCRdb's copy holds only in-frame clones and misses some; the assay was immunoSEQ multiplex PCR. The sample holds roughly 190,000 clones; around four fifths are singletons and the top ten take roughly 6.1%. Sequencing used peripheral blood. The receptors here all came from a woman aged 40-49 years with acute or convalescent COVID-19. Both conserved end residues are part of each CDR3. D genes are given only for firm matches. Only some rows state a clone size, as once, few, many or a class for expanded clones.

D gene,V gene,clone size,J gene,CDR3 protein,CDR3 DNA
TRBD1,TRBV3-1/TRBV3-2,once,TRBJ2-5,CASSHGQGSKETQYF,TGTGCCAGCAGCCACGGACAGGGAAGTAAAGAGACCCAGTACTTC
NA,TRBV7-2,NA,TRBJ2-2,CASRARGGGAGELFF,TGTGCCAGCCGCGCGAGGGGGGGCGGCGCCGGGGAGCTGTTTTTT
NA,TRBV7-9,NA,TRBJ2-3,CASSDSVTQYF,TGTGCCAGCTCCGACTCGGTTACGCAGTATTTT
TRBD1,TRBV3-1/TRBV3-2,NA,TRBJ1-5,CASSPTGRSNQPQHF,TGTGCCAGCAGCCCGACAGGGCGTAGCAATCAGCCCCAGCATTTT
NA,TRBV5-1,NA,TRBJ1-2,CASSLEPALGGYTF,TGCGCCAGCAGCTTGGAACCGGCCTTGGGCGGCTACACCTTC
TRBD1,TRBV20-1,once,TRBJ1-5,CSAIEGQPNQPQHF,TGCAGTGCTATTGAGGGACAGCCCAATCAGCCCCAGCATTTT
TRBD1,TRBV7-9,NA,TRBJ1-2,CASSASTSGTAYGYTF,TGTGCCAGCAGCGCTTCGACTTCCGGGACAGCTTATGGCTACACCTTC
TRBD1,TRBV19,NA,TRBJ1-5,CASSMSQGGQPQHF,TGTGCCAGTAGTATGTCACAGGGGGGTCAGCCCCAGCATTTT
TRBD1,TRBV2,NA,TRBJ1-6,CASMTGYNSPLHF,TGTGCCAGCATGACAGGGTATAATTCACCCCTCCACTTT
NA,TRBV10-3,few,TRBJ1-1,CAISEGTTNTEAFF,TGTGCCATCAGTGAGGGTACTACGAACACTGAAGCTTTCTTT
TRBD1,TRBV19,NA,TRBJ2-7,CASSTGTGSSYEQYF,TGTGCCAGTAGTACCGGGACAGGGTCCTCCTACGAGCAGTACTTC
NA,TRBV3-1/TRBV3-2,NA,TRBJ1-4,CASSHEGLANEKLFF,TGTGCCAGCAGCCATGAGGGCCTCGCTAATGAAAAACTGTTTTTT
NA,TRBV2,NA,TRBJ2-1,CASDRINEQFF,TGTGCCAGCGACAGAATCAATGAGCAGTTCTTC
NA,TRBV12-3/TRBV12-4,NA,TRBJ1-1,CASNIGEYGEAFF,TGTGCCAGTAATATTGGGGAGTACGGTGAAGCTTTCTTT
TRBD2,TRBV2,NA,TRBJ2-7,CASKTSGGPTYEQYF,TGTGCCAGCAAAACTAGCGGGGGACCAACCTACGAGCAGTACTTC
NA,TRBV3-1/TRBV3-2,once,TRBJ2-7,CASSLSTAAREQYF,TGTGCCAGCAGTCTGTCTACCGCCGCGCGCGAGCAGTACTTC
NA,TRBV24-1,once,TRBJ2-1,CATSVIGGPEQFF,TGTGCCACCAGTGTCATTGGGGGCCCAGAGCAGTTCTTC
TRBD2,TRBV15,NA,TRBJ2-1,CATSRVGGAYNEQFF,TGTGCCACCAGCAGAGTTGGGGGGGCCTACAATGAGCAGTTCTTC
TRBD1,TRBV9,NA,TRBJ1-3,CASSALTGGGNTIYF,TGTGCCAGCAGCGCCCTAACAGGGGGTGGAAACACCATATATTTT
NA,TRBV5-8,NA,TRBJ1-1,CASSSGQRMNTEAFF,TGTGCCAGCAGTTCCGGACAGAGAATGAACACTGAAGCTTTCTTT
NA,TRBV6-4,NA,TRBJ1-1,CASSGLLFWNTEAFF,TGTGCCAGCAGTGGCCTTCTATTCTGGAACACTGAAGCTTTCTTT
NA,TRBV6-5,NA,TRBJ1-1,CASSYRRGEPNTEAFF,TGTGCCAGCAGTTACCGGAGGGGAGAACCCAACACTGAAGCTTTCTTT
NA,TRBV19,NA,TRBJ1-5,CASSISGFSNQPQHF,TGTGCCAGTAGTATTTCAGGGTTTAGCAATCAGCCCCAGCATTTT
TRBD2,TRBV4-1,NA,TRBJ2-5,CASSQESLATVPQETQYF,TGCGCCAGCAGCCAAGAATCACTAGCGACCGTTCCCCAAGAGACCCAGTACTTC
TRBD2,TRBV28,once,TRBJ2-1,CASSFYRGRGEYYDEQFF,TGTGCCAGCAGTTTCTACCGCGGGCGGGGGGAGTACTACGATGAGCAGTTCTTC
NA,TRBV5-1,NA,TRBJ1-3,CASRPTGLSGNTIYF,TGCGCCAGCAGGCCGACAGGCTTATCTGGAAACACCATATATTTT
NA,TRBV28,few,TRBJ1-3,CASSLRGSSGNTIYF,TGTGCCAGCAGTTTAAGAGGGAGCTCTGGAAACACCATATATTTT
TRBD1,TRBV7-7,NA,TRBJ1-4,CASSSYDREANEKLFF,TGTGCCAGCAGCTCATATGACAGGGAGGCTAATGAAAAACTGTTTTTT
NA,TRBV5-1,many,TRBJ1-2,CASSLGQDRYGYTF,TGCGCCAGCAGCTTGGGACAGGATCGCTATGGCTACACCTTC
NA,TRBV18,NA,TRBJ2-4,CASSPEGNIQYF,TGTGCCAGCTCACCGGAGGGCAACATTCAGTACTTC
TRBD2,TRBV9,NA,TRBJ2-5,CASSEEGLVETQYF,TGTGCCAGCAGCGAGGAGGGACTAGTAGAGACCCAGTACTTC
NA,TRBV7-9,few,TRBJ1-6,CASSPTQGLNSPLHF,TGTGCCAGCAGCCCCACCCAGGGACTTAATTCACCCCTCCACTTT
NA,TRBV7-8,once,TRBJ2-7,CASSLWGPKGFHEQYF,TGTGCCAGCAGCTTGTGGGGGCCCAAGGGATTCCACGAGCAGTACTTC
TRBD2,TRBV10-3,NA,TRBJ2-3,CAISSGGPDTQYF,TGTGCCATCTCTAGCGGCGGCCCAGATACGCAGTATTTT
TRBD1,TRBV10-3,NA,TRBJ1-5,CAISLDRGLNQPQHF,TGTGCCATCTCCCTTGACAGGGGGCTAAATCAGCCCCAGCATTTT
NA,TRBV5-1,NA,TRBJ2-6,CASSLVPVPVAANVLTF,TGCGCCAGCAGCTTGGTTCCAGTCCCCGTGGCGGCCAACGTCCTGACTTTC
NA,TRBV7-8,NA,TRBJ2-7,CASSPPRGDEQYF,TGTGCCAGCAGCCCCCCCAGGGGGGACGAGCAGTACTTC
NA,TRBV5-1,once,TRBJ2-3,CASSLSQSEDTQYF,TGCGCCAGCAGCTTGTCCCAGTCCGAAGATACGCAGTATTTT
NA,TRBV3-1/TRBV3-2,NA,TRBJ2-7,CASSAPGLDEQYF,TGTGCCAGCAGCGCACCAGGGCTGGACGAGCAGTACTTC
TRBD2,TRBV5-1,NA,TRBJ2-5,CASSGNSGGYQETQYF,TGCGCCAGCAGCGGAAATAGCGGGGGGTACCAAGAGACCCAGTACTTC
NA,TRBV5-1,NA,TRBJ1-1,CASSMDGENMNTEAFF,TGCGCCAGCAGCATGGACGGAGAAAATATGAACACTGAAGCTTTCTTT
TRBD2,TRBV7-6,NA,TRBJ2-2,CASSLYSGSPRGELFF,TGTGCCAGCAGCCTCTATAGCGGGAGTCCCCGGGGGGAGCTGTTTTTT
NA,TRBV27,once,TRBJ1-1,CASSLSLWNTEAFF,TGTGCCAGCAGTTTATCTCTGTGGAACACTGAAGCTTTCTTT
NA,TRBV5-1,NA,TRBJ1-4,CASSLSGVSVERANEKLFF,TGCGCCAGCAGCTTGAGTGGCGTATCGGTGGAGAGGGCTAATGAAAAACTGTTTTTT
NA,TRBV9,NA,TRBJ2-2,CASSVAPLSAGELFF,TGTGCCAGCAGCGTAGCCCCGTTGAGTGCCGGGGAGCTGTTTTTT
NA,TRBV18,NA,TRBJ1-1,CASSPHAGAEAFF,TGTGCCAGCTCACCACACGCGGGTGCCGAAGCTTTCTTT
TRBD1,TRBV5-5,once,TRBJ1-2,CASSLGDRAGYGYTF,TGTGCCAGCAGCTTAGGGGACAGGGCAGGCTATGGCTACACCTTC
NA,TRBV4-2,NA,TRBJ1-4,CASSQTDGKLFF,TGTGCCAGCAGCCAAACAGACGGAAAACTGTTTTTT
TRBD1,TRBV4-1,NA,TRBJ1-2,CASSQGLASDRGQSGYTF,TGCGCCAGCAGCCAAGGGTTAGCGTCTGACAGGGGGCAGAGTGGCTACACCTTC
NA,TRBV10-3,NA,TRBJ1-1,CASRGPSNTEAFF,TGTGCCTCGAGAGGGCCTTCGAACACTGAAGCTTTCTTT
NA,TRBV14,NA,TRBJ2-3,CASSPHPGDTDTQYF,TGTGCCAGCAGCCCCCATCCGGGGGACACAGATACGCAGTATTTT
NA,TRBV5-1,NA,TRBJ1-2,CASSSGVGYTF,TGCGCCAGCAGCTCAGGGGTTGGCTACACCTTC
NA,TRBV4-2,NA,TRBJ1-2,CASSQDLRREVPYGYTF,TGTGCCAGCAGCCAAGATCTCCGGCGGGAAGTCCCCTATGGCTACACCTTC
TRBD1,TRBV29-1,NA,TRBJ1-1,CSVSFSTGGPSEAFF,TGCAGCGTATCCTTCTCGACAGGGGGCCCCTCCGAAGCTTTCTTT
TRBD1,TRBV5-1,NA,TRBJ1-1,CASSLTGGNTEAFF,TGCGCCAGCAGCTTGACAGGGGGCAACACTGAAGCTTTCTTT